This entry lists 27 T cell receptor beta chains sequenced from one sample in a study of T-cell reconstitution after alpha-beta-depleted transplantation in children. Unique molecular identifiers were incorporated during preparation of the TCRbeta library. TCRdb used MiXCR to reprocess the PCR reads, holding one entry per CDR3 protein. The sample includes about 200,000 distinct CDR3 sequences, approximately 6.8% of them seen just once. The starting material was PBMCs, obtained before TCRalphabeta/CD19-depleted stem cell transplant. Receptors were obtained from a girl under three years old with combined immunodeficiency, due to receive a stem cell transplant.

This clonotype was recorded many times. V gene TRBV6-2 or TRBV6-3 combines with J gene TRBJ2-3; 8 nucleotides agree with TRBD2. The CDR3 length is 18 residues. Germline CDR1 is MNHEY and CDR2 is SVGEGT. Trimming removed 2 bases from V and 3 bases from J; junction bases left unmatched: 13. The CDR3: CASSYGLSGDWRTDTQYF. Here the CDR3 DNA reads TGTGCCAGCAGTTACGGCCTTAGCGGGGACTGGAGAACAGATACGCAGTATTTT.

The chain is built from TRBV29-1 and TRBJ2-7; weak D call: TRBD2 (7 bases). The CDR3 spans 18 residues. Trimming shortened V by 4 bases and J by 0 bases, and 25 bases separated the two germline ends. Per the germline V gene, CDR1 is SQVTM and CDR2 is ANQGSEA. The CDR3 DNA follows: TGCAGCGTTGGGGGGCTCGGCGGGAGCCTGATCAGCTCCTACGAGCAGTACTTC. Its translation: CSVGGLGGSLISSYEQYF.

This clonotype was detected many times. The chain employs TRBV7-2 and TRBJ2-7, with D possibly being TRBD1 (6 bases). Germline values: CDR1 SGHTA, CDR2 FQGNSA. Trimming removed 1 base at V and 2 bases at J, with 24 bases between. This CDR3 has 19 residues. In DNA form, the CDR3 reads TGTGCCAGCAGCTTAGGCTGGGGGCGCCTGAGGCTTGCCACCTACGAGCAGTACTTC. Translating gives CASSLGWGRLRLATYEQYF. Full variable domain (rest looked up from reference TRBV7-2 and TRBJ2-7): GAGVSQSPSNKVTEKGKDVELRCDPISGHTALYWYRQSLGQGLEFLIYFQGNSAPDKSGLPSDRFSAERTGGSVSTLTIQRTQQEDSAVYLCASSLGWGRLRLATYEQYFGPGTRLTVT.

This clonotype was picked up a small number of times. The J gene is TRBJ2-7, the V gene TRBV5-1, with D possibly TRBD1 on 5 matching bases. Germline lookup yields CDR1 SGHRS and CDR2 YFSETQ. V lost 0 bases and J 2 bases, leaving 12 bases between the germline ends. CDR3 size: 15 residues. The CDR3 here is CASSLASLGAYEQYF. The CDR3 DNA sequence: TGCGCCAGCAGCTTGGCCTCTTTAGGGGCCTACGAGCAGTACTTC. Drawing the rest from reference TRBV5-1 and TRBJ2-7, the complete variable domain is KAGVTQTPRYLIKTRGQQVTLSCSPISGHRSVSWYQQTPGQGLQFLFEYFSETQRNKGNFPGRFSGRQFSNSRSEMNVSTLELGDSALYLCASSLASLGAYEQYFGPGTRLTVT.

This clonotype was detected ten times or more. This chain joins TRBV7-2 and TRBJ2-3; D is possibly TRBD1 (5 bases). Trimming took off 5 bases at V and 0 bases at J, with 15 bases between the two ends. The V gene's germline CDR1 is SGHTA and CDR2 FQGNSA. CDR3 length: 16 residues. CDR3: CASSAQVSFSTDTQYF. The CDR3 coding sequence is TGTGCCAGCAGCGCACAGGTTTCTTTTAGCACAGATACGCAGTATTTT.

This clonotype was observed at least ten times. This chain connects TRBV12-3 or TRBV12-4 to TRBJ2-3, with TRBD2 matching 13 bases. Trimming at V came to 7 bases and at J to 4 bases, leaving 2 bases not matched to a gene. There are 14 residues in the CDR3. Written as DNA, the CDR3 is TGTGCCAGCAAACTAGCGGGGGGGCCAGATACGCAGTATTTT. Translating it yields CASKLAGGPDTQYF.

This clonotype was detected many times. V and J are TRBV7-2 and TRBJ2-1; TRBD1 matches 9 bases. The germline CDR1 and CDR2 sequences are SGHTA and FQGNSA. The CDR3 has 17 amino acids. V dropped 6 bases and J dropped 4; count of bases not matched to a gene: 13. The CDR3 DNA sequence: TGTGCCAGCAGTGTATCTACCGCCGGGACAGGGTACAATGAGCAGTTCTTC. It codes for CASSVSTAGTGYNEQFF.

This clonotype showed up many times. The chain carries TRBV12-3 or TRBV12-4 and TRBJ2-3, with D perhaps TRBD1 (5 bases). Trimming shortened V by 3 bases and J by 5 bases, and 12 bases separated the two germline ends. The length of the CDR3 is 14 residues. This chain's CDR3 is CASSFPGSEDTQYF. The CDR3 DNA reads TGTGCCAGCAGTTTCCCAGGGTCCGAAGATACGCAGTATTTT.

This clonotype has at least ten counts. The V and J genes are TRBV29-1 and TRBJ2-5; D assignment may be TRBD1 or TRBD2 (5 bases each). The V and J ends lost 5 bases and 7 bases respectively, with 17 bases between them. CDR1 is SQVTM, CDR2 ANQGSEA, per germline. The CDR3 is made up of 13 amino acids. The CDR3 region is CSVQDGGVGTQYF. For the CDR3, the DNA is TGCAGCGTTCAGGATGGGGGAGTCGGGACCCAGTACTTC.

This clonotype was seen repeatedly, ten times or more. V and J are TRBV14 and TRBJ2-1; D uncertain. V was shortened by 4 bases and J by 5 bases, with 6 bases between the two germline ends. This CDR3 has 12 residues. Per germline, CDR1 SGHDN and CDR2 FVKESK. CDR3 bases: TGTGCCAGCAGCCCGGCGGACAATGAGCAGTTCTTC. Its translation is CASSPADNEQFF.

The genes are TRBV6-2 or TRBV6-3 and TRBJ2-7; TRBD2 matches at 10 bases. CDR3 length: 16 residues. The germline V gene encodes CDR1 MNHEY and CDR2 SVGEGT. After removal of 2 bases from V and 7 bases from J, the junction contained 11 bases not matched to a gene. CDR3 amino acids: CASSYVGLAVFREQYF. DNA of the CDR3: TGTGCCAGCAGTTACGTCGGACTAGCGGTTTTTAGGGAGCAGTACTTC.

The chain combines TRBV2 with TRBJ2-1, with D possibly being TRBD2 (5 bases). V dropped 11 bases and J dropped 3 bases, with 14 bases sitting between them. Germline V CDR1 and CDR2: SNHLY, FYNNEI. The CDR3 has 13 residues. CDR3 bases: TGTGCCCCGAGGGTCTCGATCTACAATGAGCAGTTCTTC. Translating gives CAPRVSIYNEQFF.

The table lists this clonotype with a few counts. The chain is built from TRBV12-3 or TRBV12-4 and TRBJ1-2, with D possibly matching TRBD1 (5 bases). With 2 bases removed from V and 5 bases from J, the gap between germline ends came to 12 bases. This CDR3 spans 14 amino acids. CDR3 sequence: CASSLSPGGYGYTF. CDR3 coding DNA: TGTGCCAGCAGTTTATCTCCGGGGGGTTATGGCTACACCTTC.

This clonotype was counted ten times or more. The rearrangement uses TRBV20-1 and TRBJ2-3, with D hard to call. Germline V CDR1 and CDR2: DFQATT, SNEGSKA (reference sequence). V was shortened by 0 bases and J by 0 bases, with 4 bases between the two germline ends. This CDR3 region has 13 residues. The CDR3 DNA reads TGCAGTGCTAGAGACTCCAGCACAGATACGCAGTATTTT. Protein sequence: CSARDSSTDTQYF.

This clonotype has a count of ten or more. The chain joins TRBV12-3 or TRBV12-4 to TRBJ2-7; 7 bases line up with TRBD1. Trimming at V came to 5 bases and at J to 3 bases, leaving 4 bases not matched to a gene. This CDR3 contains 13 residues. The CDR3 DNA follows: TGTGCCAGCAGTAAGGGGACAGACTACGAGCAGTACTTC. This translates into CASSKGTDYEQYF.

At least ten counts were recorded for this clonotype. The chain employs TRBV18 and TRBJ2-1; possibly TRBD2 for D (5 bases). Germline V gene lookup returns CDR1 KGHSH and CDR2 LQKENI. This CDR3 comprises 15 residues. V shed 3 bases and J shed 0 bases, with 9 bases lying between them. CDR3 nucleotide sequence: TGTGCCAGCTCACCCGAGCGGAGCTCCTACAATGAGCAGTTCTTC. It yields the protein CASSPERSSYNEQFF.

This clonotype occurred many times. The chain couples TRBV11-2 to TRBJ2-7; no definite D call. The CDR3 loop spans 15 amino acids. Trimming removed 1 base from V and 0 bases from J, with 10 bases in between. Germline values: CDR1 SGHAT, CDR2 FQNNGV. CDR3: CASSLVGHPSYEQYF. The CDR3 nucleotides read TGTGCCAGCAGCTTAGTAGGGCATCCCTCCTACGAGCAGTACTTC. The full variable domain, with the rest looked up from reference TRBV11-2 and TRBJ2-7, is EAGVAQSPRYKIIEKRQSVAFWCNPISGHATLYWYQQILGQGPKLLIQFQNNGVVDDSQLPKDRFSAERLKGVDSTLKIQPAKLEDSAVYLCASSLVGHPSYEQYFGPGTRLTVT.

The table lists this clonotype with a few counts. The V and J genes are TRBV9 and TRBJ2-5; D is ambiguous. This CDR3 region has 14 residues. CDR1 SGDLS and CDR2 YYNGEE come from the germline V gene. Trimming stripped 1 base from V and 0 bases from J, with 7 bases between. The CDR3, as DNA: TGTGCCAGCAGCGTAAGGCGGAACCAAGAGACCCAGTACTTC. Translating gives CASSVRRNQETQYF. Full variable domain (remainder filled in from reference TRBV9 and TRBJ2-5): DSGVTQTPKHLITATGQRVTLRCSPRSGDLSVYWYQQSLDQGLQFLIQYYNGEERAKGNILERFSAQQFPDLHSELNLSSLELGDSALYFCASSVRRNQETQYFGPGTRLLVL.

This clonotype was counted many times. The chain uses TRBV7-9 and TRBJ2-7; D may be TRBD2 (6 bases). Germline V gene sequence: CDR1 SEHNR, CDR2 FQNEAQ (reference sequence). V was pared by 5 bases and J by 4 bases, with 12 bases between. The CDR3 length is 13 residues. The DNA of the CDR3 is TGTGCCAGCAGCATTCAGGAGGGATACGAGCAGTACTTC. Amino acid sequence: CASSIQEGYEQYF.

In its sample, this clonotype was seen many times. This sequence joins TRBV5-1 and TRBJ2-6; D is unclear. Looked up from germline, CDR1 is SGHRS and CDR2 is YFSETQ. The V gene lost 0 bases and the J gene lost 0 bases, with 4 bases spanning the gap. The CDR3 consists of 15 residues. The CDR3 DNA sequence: TGCGCCAGCAGCTTGGTTAGCTCTGGGGCCAACGTCCTGACTTTC. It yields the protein CASSLVSSGANVLTF.

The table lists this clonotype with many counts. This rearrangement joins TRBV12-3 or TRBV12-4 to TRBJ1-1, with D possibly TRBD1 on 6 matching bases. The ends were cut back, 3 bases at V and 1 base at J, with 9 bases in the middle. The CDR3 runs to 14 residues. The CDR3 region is CASSLGGGNTEAFF. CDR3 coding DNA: TGTGCCAGCAGTTTGGGAGGGGGGAACACTGAAGCTTTCTTT.

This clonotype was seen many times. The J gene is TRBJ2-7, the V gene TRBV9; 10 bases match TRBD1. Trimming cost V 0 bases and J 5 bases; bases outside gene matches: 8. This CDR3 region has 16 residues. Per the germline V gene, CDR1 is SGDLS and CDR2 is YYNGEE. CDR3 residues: CASSVDTGTGVHEQYF. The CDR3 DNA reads TGTGCCAGCAGCGTAGACACCGGGACAGGGGTCCACGAGCAGTACTTC.

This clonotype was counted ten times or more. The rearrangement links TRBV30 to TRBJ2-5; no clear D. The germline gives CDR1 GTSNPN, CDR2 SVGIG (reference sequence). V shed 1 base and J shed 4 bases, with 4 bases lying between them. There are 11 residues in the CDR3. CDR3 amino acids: CAWSGGETQYF. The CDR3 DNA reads TGTGCCTGGAGTGGCGGAGAGACCCAGTACTTC.

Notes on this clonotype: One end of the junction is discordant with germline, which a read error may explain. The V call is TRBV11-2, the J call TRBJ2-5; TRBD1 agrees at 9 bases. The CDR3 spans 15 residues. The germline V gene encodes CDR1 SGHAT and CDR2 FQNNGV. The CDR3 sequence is CASSIDRGAGETQYF. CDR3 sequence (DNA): TGTGCCAGCAGCATAGACAGGGGGGCGGGGGAGACCCAGTACTTC. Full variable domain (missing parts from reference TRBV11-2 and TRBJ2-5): EAGVAQSPRYKIIEKRQSVAFWCNPISGHATLYWYQQILGQGPKLLIQFQNNGVVDDSQLPKDRFSAERLKGVDSTLKIQPAKLEDSAVYLCASSIDRGAGETQYFGPGTRLLVL.

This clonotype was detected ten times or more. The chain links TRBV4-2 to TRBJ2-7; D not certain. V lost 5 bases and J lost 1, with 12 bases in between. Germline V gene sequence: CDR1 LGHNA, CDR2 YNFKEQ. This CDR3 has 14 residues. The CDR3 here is CASSALGGSYEQYF. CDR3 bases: TGTGCCAGCAGCGCCCTGGGTGGGTCCTACGAGCAGTACTTC.

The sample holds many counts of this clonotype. The CDR3 spells CAINAGNYEQYF. In DNA form, the CDR3 reads TGTGCCATTAATGCAGGGAACTACGAGCAGTACTTC. The chain links TRBV10-3 to TRBJ2-7; tentative D call: TRBD1 (5 bases). V lost 9 bases and J lost 3, with 12 bases in between. The CDR3 length is 12 residues. From germline, CDR1 is ENHRY and CDR2 SYGVKD.

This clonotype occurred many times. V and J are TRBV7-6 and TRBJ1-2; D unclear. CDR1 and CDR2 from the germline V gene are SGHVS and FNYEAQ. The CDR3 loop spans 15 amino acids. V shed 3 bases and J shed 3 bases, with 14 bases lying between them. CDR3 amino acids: CASSFNPDSYYGYTF. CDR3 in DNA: TGTGCCAGCAGCTTCAATCCAGATTCCTACTATGGCTACACCTTC. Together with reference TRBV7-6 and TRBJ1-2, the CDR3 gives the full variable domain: GAGVSQSPRYKVTKRGQDVALRCDPISGHVSLYWYRQALGQGPEFLTYFNYEAQQDKSGLPNDRFSAERPEGSISTLTIQRTEQRDSAMYRCASSFNPDSYYGYTFGSGTRLTVV.